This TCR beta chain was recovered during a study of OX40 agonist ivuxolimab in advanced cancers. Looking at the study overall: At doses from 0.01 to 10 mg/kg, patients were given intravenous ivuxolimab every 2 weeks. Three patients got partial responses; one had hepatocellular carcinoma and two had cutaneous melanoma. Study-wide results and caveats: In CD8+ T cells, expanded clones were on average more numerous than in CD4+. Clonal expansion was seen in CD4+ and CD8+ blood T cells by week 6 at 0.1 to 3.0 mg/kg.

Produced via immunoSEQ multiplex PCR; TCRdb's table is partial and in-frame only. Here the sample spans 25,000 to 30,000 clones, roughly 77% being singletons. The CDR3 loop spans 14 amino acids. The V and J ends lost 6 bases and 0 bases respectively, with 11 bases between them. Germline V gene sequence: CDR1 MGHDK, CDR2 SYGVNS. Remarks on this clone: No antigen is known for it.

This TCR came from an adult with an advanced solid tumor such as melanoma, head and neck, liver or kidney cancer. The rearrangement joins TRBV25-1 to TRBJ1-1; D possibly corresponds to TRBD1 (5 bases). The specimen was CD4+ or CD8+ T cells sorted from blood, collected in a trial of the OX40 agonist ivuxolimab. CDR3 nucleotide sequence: TGTGCCAGCAGCCAGGGCGTCATGAACACTGAAGCTTTCTTT. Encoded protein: CASSQGVMNTEAFF.